This passage covers 26 T cell receptor beta chains from one sample sequenced in a study of low-dose radiotherapy and immunotherapy resistance in tumors. Time point given: after trial treatment. The treatment here: LDRT plus nivolumab, ipilimumab, low-dose cyclophosphamide and aspirin (RACIN trial). Priming of first-strand cDNA relied on TRAV- and TRBV-specific primers (covering alpha and beta chains). For amplifying TCRs, the PCR ran for around 20 cycles with Phusion, which was used together with a constant-region primer and the adapter on the V primers. Each CDR3 protein is one row after TCRdb ran MiXCR on the reads. The sample has approximately 100,000 distinct CDR3 sequences, roughly 20% seen once. Sequenced material: PBMCs, taken after low-dose radiotherapy plus immunotherapy. Every receptor here comes from a male donor with prostate cancer.

Ten or more counts support this clonotype. This chain joins TRBV29-1 and TRBJ2-5; 11 bases map to TRBD2. Germline V gene data show CDR1 as SQVTM and CDR2 as ANQGSEA. The CDR3 totals 15 residues. The trim removed 1 base at V and 4 bases at J, leaving 5 bases unmatched. This CDR3 is CSVEGGLAGGETQYF. CDR3 DNA: TGCAGCGTTGAAGGAGGGCTAGCGGGGGGAGAGACCCAGTACTTC.

Notes on this clonotype: A single base is all that separates this from a far larger clone, so a read error is likely. The CDR3 protein is CASRGESLSDEQYF. The DNA of the CDR3 is TGTGCCAGCAGGGGAGAGAGCCTCTCCGACGAGCAGTACTTC. The gene calls are TRBV13 and TRBJ2-7; D might be TRBD2 (5 bases). The CDR3 has 14 residues. CDR1 is PRHDT and CDR2 is FYEKMQ in the germline V gene (reference sequence).

Details on this clonotype: Being one base from a much bigger clone, this may be a read error. The chain recombines TRBV7-9 with TRBJ2-7; the D gene is possibly TRBD2 (6 bases). This CDR3 region has 17 residues. Trimming shortened V by 3 bases and J by 7 bases, and 25 bases separated the two germline ends. Germline CDR1 SEHNR, CDR2 FQNEAQ (reference sequence). The CDR3 bases are TGTGCCAGCAGCTTGGGCCCGGGGGTCATCTCCTACAATGAGCAGTACTTC. This codes for CASSLGPGVISYNEQYF.

The chain uses TRBV12-3 or TRBV12-4 and TRBJ1-1; D gene ambiguous. The CDR3 is 13 residues long. V was pared by 4 bases and J by 0 bases, with 6 bases between. The CDR3 loop is CASSYRLNTEAFF. CDR3 in DNA: TGTGCCAGCAGTTATCGCTTGAACACTGAAGCTTTCTTT.

The chain has TRBV2 and TRBJ2-3; D may be TRBD1 or TRBD2 (6 bases each). Germline V gene lookup returns CDR1 SNHLY and CDR2 FYNNEI. The CDR3 runs to 15 residues. The V gene lost 10 bases and the J gene lost 1 base, with 18 bases spanning the gap. CDR3 nucleotides: TGTGCCATTACTCTCGGAGGGGGGCGCACAGATACGCAGTATTTT. Its translation is CAITLGGGRTDTQYF.

The chain uses TRBV2 and TRBJ1-1; D call uncertain. This CDR3 spans 14 amino acids. V lost 7 bases, J lost 0 bases, and 12 bases lay in between. CDR1 and CDR2 (germline): SNHLY, FYNNEI. The CDR3 bases are TGTGCCAGCAAGGTTGGCCTCATGAACACTGAAGCTTTCTTT. Translated, it gives CASKVGLMNTEAFF.

V and J are TRBV3-1 and TRBJ1-1, with 9 bases that match TRBD1. From germline, CDR1 is LGHDT and CDR2 YNNKEL (reference sequence). This CDR3 contains 15 residues. V dropped 5 bases and J dropped 4; count of bases not matched to a gene: 8. The CDR3 sequence: CASSSQGAYGTEAFF. The CDR3 DNA follows: TGTGCCAGCAGCTCACAGGGGGCTTATGGCACTGAAGCTTTCTTT.

This clonotype was recorded at least ten times. The V and J genes are TRBV7-9 and TRBJ1-2, with 7 positions matching TRBD1. V was clipped by 5 bases and J by 3 bases; unmatched bases: 9. Per the germline V gene, CDR1 is SEHNR and CDR2 is FQNEAQ (reference sequence). CDR3 length: 15 residues. The CDR3 DNA follows: TGTGCCAGCAGCCCATCCGGGACAGCCCACTATGGCTACACCTTC. Its translation is CASSPSGTAHYGYTF.

This clonotype came up once. The chain has TRBV29-1 and TRBJ2-1; 11 bases are shared with TRBD1. The CDR3 totals 14 residues. V was clipped by 5 bases and J by 8 bases; unmatched bases: 8. Germline CDR1 SQVTM, CDR2 ANQGSEA. CDR3 sequence (DNA): TGCAGCGTTATAAGGGACAGGGGGACGGATGAGCAGTTCTTC. It encodes CSVIRDRGTDEQFF.

This clonotype has a handful of counts. This chain connects TRBV7-9 to TRBJ2-7; D is unclear. This CDR3 is 14 amino acids long. V dropped 3 bases and J dropped 2 bases, with 11 bases sitting between them. Germline V gene sequence: CDR1 SEHNR, CDR2 FQNEAQ (reference sequence). CDR3 sequence: CASSLPPHTYEQYF. The CDR3 DNA is TGTGCCAGCAGCTTGCCTCCCCATACCTACGAGCAGTACTTC.

The chain couples TRBV10-2 to TRBJ2-2; tentative D call: TRBD1 (6 bases). The CDR3 runs to 14 residues. Germline CDR1 and CDR2: WSHSY and SAAADI. Trimming cost V 7 bases and J 4 bases, with 13 bases left between them. Here the CDR3 reads CASTYRVGTGELFF. The CDR3 nucleotides are TGCGCCAGCACCTACAGGGTTGGCACCGGGGAGCTGTTTTTT.

This sequence joins TRBV20-1 and TRBJ2-3; TRBD2 matches at 7 bases. J lost 6 bases, V lost 5 bases, and 17 bases had no gene match. The CDR3 is 16 amino acids. Germline-derived CDR1 and CDR2 are DFQATT and SNEGSKA (reference sequence). The CDR3 DNA sequence: TGCAGTGCTGAACAACCTAACGGACTAGACGGTGATACGCAGTATTTT. It yields the protein CSAEQPNGLDGDTQYF.

This clonotype was picked up many times. The chain has TRBV5-1 and TRBJ2-7; unclear D gene. Germline V CDR1 and CDR2: SGHRS, YFSETQ. Trimming took 2 bases from V and 2 from J, leaving 11 bases between them. There are 14 residues in the CDR3. The CDR3 spells CASSFQAPAYEQYF. CDR3 coding DNA: TGCGCCAGCAGCTTTCAGGCCCCCGCCTACGAGCAGTACTTC.

A note on this clonotype: A far larger clone is a single base away, which makes a read error likely. The V and J genes are TRBV28 and TRBJ2-7, with a possible D match to TRBD2 (5 bases). V gave up 6 bases and J gave up 7 bases, with 13 bases separating them. From germline, CDR1 is MDHEN and CDR2 SYDVKM. This CDR3 contains 12 residues. For the CDR3, the DNA is TGTGCCAGCAGCCTAGCCCCGGGTGAGCAGTACTTC. It is translated as CASSLAPGEQYF.

Details on this clonotype: One end of the junction varies from germline; a read error may be responsible. This chain joins TRBV5-4 and TRBJ2-1; D may be TRBD2 (6 bases). The CDR3 runs 12 residues. Looked up from germline, CDR1 is SGHNT and CDR2 is YYREEE (reference sequence). The CDR3 reads CASTLGGYEQFF. The CDR3 nucleotides are TGTGCCAGCACCTTGGGGGGATATGAGCAGTTCTTC.

This clonotype was detected many times. The chain is built from TRBV10-2 and TRBJ2-7; tentatively, D is TRBD1 (7 bases). From germline, CDR1 is WSHSY and CDR2 SAAADI. CDR3 length equals 15 residues. V lost 0 bases and J lost 4, with 13 bases in between. CDR3: CASSESRQGGYEQYF. In DNA, the CDR3 is TGCGCCAGCAGTGAGTCGAGACAGGGAGGTTACGAGCAGTACTTC.

V and J are TRBV7-2 and TRBJ2-1; perhaps TRBD2 as D (6 bases). Trimming pared 8 bases from V and 0 bases from J, leaving 14 bases between. Per the germline V gene, CDR1 is SGHTA and CDR2 is FQGNSA. The CDR3 totals 15 residues. The CDR3: CASQISGPSYNEQFF. The CDR3 coding sequence is TGTGCCAGCCAAATAAGCGGGCCCTCCTACAATGAGCAGTTCTTC.

This clonotype was detected many times. The chain employs TRBV29-1 and TRBJ2-3; D unresolved. This CDR3 has 13 residues. Trimming removed 8 bases from V and 0 bases from J, with 12 bases in between. The germline gives CDR1 SQVTM, CDR2 ANQGSEA. CDR3 nucleotides: TGCAGCATGGAACCCTCTAGCACAGATACGCAGTATTTT. Translating it yields CSMEPSSTDTQYF.

In its sample, this clonotype was seen many times. V usage is TRBV3-1 and J usage is TRBJ1-1, with no clear D. Per the germline V gene, CDR1 is LGHDT and CDR2 is YNNKEL (reference sequence). CDR3 length equals 13 residues. Trimming took 3 bases from V and 11 from J, leaving 16 bases between them. In DNA form, the CDR3 reads TGTGCCAGCAGCCAGCCCGGACTCTTTTGGGCTTTCTTT. Amino acid sequence: CASSQPGLFWAFF.

Many counts were recorded for this clonotype. The rearrangement uses TRBV27 and TRBJ2-4; D gene uncertain. This CDR3 region has 16 residues. With 5 bases removed from V and 1 base from J, the gap between germline ends came to 15 bases. Per germline, CDR1 MNHEY and CDR2 SMNVEV (reference sequence). CDR3 sequence: CASSARVEMAKNIQYF. The CDR3 nucleotides are TGTGCCAGCAGTGCTAGGGTGGAGATGGCCAAAAACATTCAGTACTTC.

This clonotype has at least ten counts. The chain couples TRBV30 to TRBJ2-5; D is possibly TRBD2 (6 bases). CDR3 length: 16 amino acids. Germline lookup yields CDR1 GTSNPN and CDR2 SVGIG (reference sequence). Between the trimmed V and J ends, which lost 2 bases and 7 bases, there was a span of 23 bases. CDR3 coding DNA: TGTGCCTGGAGTCCCTCTAGCGCCGGATACGGGGGGACCCAGTACTTC. It is translated as CAWSPSSAGYGGTQYF.

This clonotype showed up just a few times. In DNA, the CDR3 is TGTGCCAGCAGCCAAGATTCTACAGGGCCAGAGACCCAGTACTTC. Encoded protein: CASSQDSTGPETQYF. V gene TRBV14 combines with J gene TRBJ2-5, with D possibly TRBD1 on 6 matching bases. Trimming took off 0 bases at V and 4 bases at J, with 12 bases between the two ends. This CDR3 is built from 15 residues. Germline CDR1 reads SGHDN; CDR2 reads FVKESK.

This clonotype has at least ten counts. The CDR3 loop reads CASSPRGGGTEAFF. CDR3 sequence (DNA): TGCGCCAGCAGCCCGAGGGGGGGAGGGACTGAAGCTTTCTTT. This chain connects TRBV5-1 to TRBJ1-1, with D tentatively TRBD1 (6 bases). Trimming stripped 4 bases from V and 5 bases from J, with 15 bases between. This CDR3 spans 14 amino acids. Germline-derived CDR1 and CDR2 are SGHRS and YFSETQ. Complete variable domain (other parts from reference TRBV5-1 and TRBJ1-1): KAGVTQTPRYLIKTRGQQVTLSCSPISGHRSVSWYQQTPGQGLQFLFEYFSETQRNKGNFPGRFSGRQFSNSRSEMNVSTLELGDSALYLCASSPRGGGTEAFFGQGTRLTVV.

This chain joins TRBV20-1 and TRBJ1-1; D ambiguous. Germline assignment: CDR1 DFQATT and CDR2 SNEGSKA (reference sequence). The CDR3 extends over 12 amino acids. Trimming took 3 bases from V and 2 from J, leaving 7 bases between them. This CDR3 reads CSASQSNTEAFF. The CDR3 region has the DNA TGCAGTGCTAGCCAGAGCAACACTGAAGCTTTCTTT.

There are many counts of this clonotype. This chain connects TRBV15 to TRBJ2-2; a weak D match, TRBD2 (6 bases). The V and J ends lost 3 bases and 5 bases respectively, with 16 bases between them. Germline V gene lookup returns CDR1 LNHNV and CDR2 YYDKDF (reference sequence). This CDR3 is 16 amino acids long. CDR3 nucleotide sequence: TGTGCCACCAGCAGTACGAGCGGGTTGACGACCGGGGAGCTGTTTTTT. Residues: CATSSTSGLTTGELFF.

This clonotype was observed a few times. The chain combines TRBV2 with TRBJ2-3; TRBD2 is a possible D gene (7 bases). The V gene lost 8 bases and the J gene lost 1 base, with 22 bases spanning the gap. Germline loops: CDR1 SNHLY, CDR2 FYNNEI. CDR3 length: 17 amino acids. CDR3 sequence (DNA): TGTGCCAGCGGGAGGAGGGGGGGCAATTTCGGCACAGATACGCAGTATTTT. It specifies CASGRRGGNFGTDTQYF.